This T cell receptor beta chain was sequenced during a study of T cell repertoires in ileal Crohn's disease. Overall study context: Patients had a median approximately 7.8-year disease duration, and under 45% were active smokers. M6 samples are neoterminal ileum biopsies from postoperative colonoscopy. Findings and caveats of the study: Sorted CD8 T cells held more high-frequency clones than CD4. Active smokers at surgery had more clonal expansions than non-smokers.

Stated time point: neoterminal ileum biopsy at postoperative endoscopy, about 6 months after surgery. In regard to this clone: Its antigen is still unknown.

Assay used: immunoSEQ multiplex PCR; TCRdb lists only in-frame clones, some missing. This repertoire shows over a thousand clones, around 83% found once; its top ten account for approximately 13%. The germline gives CDR1 SGHRS, CDR2 YFSETQ. J gave up 5 bases and V 4 bases, and 9 bases lay outside the gene matches. The CDR3 has 16 residues. The sample consisted of ileal tissue. The origin of this receptor is an adult with Crohn's disease. The J gene is TRBJ2-1, the V gene TRBV5-1; 10 bases agree with TRBD2. The CDR3 spells CASSRATSGVDNEQFF. Here the CDR3 DNA reads TGCGCCAGCAGCCGAGCTACTAGCGGGGTAGACAATGAGCAGTTCTTC.